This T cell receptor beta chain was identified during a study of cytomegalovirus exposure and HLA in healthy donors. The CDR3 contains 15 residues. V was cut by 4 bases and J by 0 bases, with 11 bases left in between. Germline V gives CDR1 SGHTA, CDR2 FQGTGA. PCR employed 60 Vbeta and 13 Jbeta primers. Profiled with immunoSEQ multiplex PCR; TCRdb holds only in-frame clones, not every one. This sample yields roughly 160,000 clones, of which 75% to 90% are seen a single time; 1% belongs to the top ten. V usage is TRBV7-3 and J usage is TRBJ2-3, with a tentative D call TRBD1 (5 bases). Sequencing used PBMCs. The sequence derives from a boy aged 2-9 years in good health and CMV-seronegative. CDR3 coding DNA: TGTGCCAGCAGCTCAAACCAGGGAAGCACAGATACGCAGTATTTT. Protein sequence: CASSSNQGSTDTQYF.